This T cell receptor (beta chain) stems from a study of shared clonotypes between healthy human individuals (dated by TCRdb to about 2020). Concerning the study at large: Three men and a couple of women, aged 18 to 49 years, made up the cohort. For each donor, CD4 naive and CD4 memory were each given three plates, CD8 naive was given two plates, and CD8 memory was given one plate. The study deeply sequenced blood TCR repertoires of about five healthy adults to estimate repertoire size and the extent of clonotype sharing between individuals. To increase sequencing depth and limit assay-specific biases, different laboratories used diverse techniques to prepare libraries and sequence TCR repertoires. Per donor, leukapheresis produced somewhere between about 0.9 and 9.5 billion PBMCs.

CD8 naive samples consisted of CD45RO-negative cells that were positively selected for CCR7, yielding a CD45RA+CCR7+ population without TemRA cells. The donors were healthy, HIV-negative adults with no recently reported acute infections or vaccinations. All donors were Caucasian adults living in Nashville, Tennessee, USA. After blood collection by leukapheresis, PBMCs were isolated using Ficoll-Histopaque density gradient centrifugation and then cryopreserved in the vapor phase of liquid nitrogen. Analytical flow cytometry was used to check the purity and quantity of each magnetically sorted T cell population. Each sorted fraction had its genomic DNA isolated and then quantified by UV absorbance on a Nanodrop 2000c. Notes on this clone: The clone's antigen remains unknown. No per-base quality is available; no much larger clone lies one base away.

Reading from cysteine to phenylalanine, the CDR3 counts 16 amino acids. Here the CDR3 DNA is all that survives: 48 bases in frame from base 1. The germline V gene (reference sequence) sets CDR1 to LNHDA and CDR2 to SQIVND. V lost 0 bases and J lost 3 bases, and the count of bases not matched to a germline gene is 6. General conclusions and limits of the study: Pairwise subsampling indicated that sequencing depth was expected to affect the degree of clonotype sharing among donors. Incomplete sequencing was indicated by rarefaction of sorted-subset datasets, despite the large sequencing depth. Sharing across several donors was observed for approximately 5% of naive CD4, 3% to 4% of naive CD8, about 2.3% of memory CD4, and about 0.4% of memory CD8 clonotypes. Sampling was restricted to blood, and TCR repertoires in tissues likely differ from the TCR repertoires found in blood. Naive subsets generally had larger estimated clonotype richness than memory subsets. Because the study included a small number of donors, the genetic and exposure-history diversity represented was limited. Clonotypes shared by all four sorted-subset donors showed higher generation probabilities than non-shared clonotypes.

Using the deep immunoSEQ assay, multiplex PCR amplified TCR CDR3 regions from genomic DNA. Extracted genomic DNA from each cell subset was distributed evenly across all wells of several immunoSEQ 96-well plates, and each plate was treated as a replicate. Each replicate PCR for sorted subsets received about 200 ng genomic DNA, equal to 30,000 or so T cell genomes. Purified libraries were measured with a Qubit 3.0 fluorometer, size-checked on a Bioanalyzer 2100, and measured again with the KAPA Library Quantification kit. A separate single-read 150-cycle Illumina NextSeq 550 flow cell was used to sequence each immunoSEQ 96-well plate. Processing in the source paper ran as follows. Because the immunoSEQ output held only junctional sequences and lacked quality scores, the filtering could not match the filtering applied to full-length reads. To assign V/J genes and CDR3, sequences were annotated using PyIR, a Python wrapper for IgBLAST v1.9, with IMGT germline references. Any read was removed if the V/J assignment was weak (E-value above 1e-6), the CDR3 was missing, or the read contained stop codons, out-of-frame junctions, or ambiguous translated residues. A V3J clonotype was defined by an identical inferred V gene, J gene, and CDR3 amino acid sequence. Percentage overlap between repertoires was calculated by dividing the number of shared unique clonotypes by the size of the smaller repertoire. Richness of each repertoire was evaluated using RTK rarefaction, the Chao1 estimator, and Recon v2.1 estimates of unobserved clonotypes. Generation probabilities were computed with OLGA for all TCRbeta clonotypes obtained by the gDNA method from a handful of donors. TCRdb carries this immuneACCESS record with in-frame sequences only. Its versions omit some clonotypes, under half of them owing to an unresolved V gene in the studies checked, with the rest unexplained. For V, J and clone size, that table is used; D and trimming come from the DNA. This sample lists roughly 2 million clones; approximately 95% were detected once. The ten largest account for roughly 1% of the sample.

The chain is assembled from TRBV19 and TRBJ1-1, and 8 bases in between align with TRBD1. The origin of this receptor is a man between 18 and 35 years old in good health. Sequencing was done on a sample of naive CD8+ T cells sorted from blood. The cell subset or site label for this specimen denotes: CD45RA+CCR7+. In nucleotide form, the sequence is TGTGCCAGTAGTATAGATGCGGACAGGGCGGACACTGAAGCTTTCTTT. Its coded protein is CASSIDADRADTEAFF.